The 19 T cell receptor beta chains listed next were all sequenced from one sample in a study of post-analysis software for immune sequencing data. Presence of unique molecular identifiers characterized the TCR beta cDNA libraries. A single record per CDR3 protein comes from TCRdb applying MiXCR to the PCR reads. The sample includes roughly 400,000 distinct CDR3 sequences, more than 30% seen only once; the top ten take under 9%. Study observations and caveats: TRBV segments more frequent in patients than in controls numbered a few and included TRBV5-6, TRBV5-1 and TRBV20-1.

No antigen has been assigned to these receptors. The sample consisted of blood. The receptors stem from a girl aged 2 to 9 with multiple sclerosis.

This chain joins TRBV6-5 and TRBJ2-3; tentatively, D is TRBD2 (6 bases). The CDR3 extends over 17 amino acids. V lost 0 bases and J lost 2, with 15 bases in between. The germline V gene has CDR1 MNHEY and CDR2 SVGAGI. The CDR3 is CASSYSPVGSSTDTQYF. CDR3 nucleotides: TGTGCCAGCAGTTACTCGCCCGTCGGGAGCTCCACAGATACGCAGTATTTT.

This clonotype showed up just a few times. This rearrangement joins TRBV5-6 to TRBJ2-6; weak D call: TRBD1 (5 bases). The CDR3 length is 17 residues. CDR1 and CDR2 from the germline V gene are SGHDT and YYEEEE. The ends were cut back, 2 bases at V and 0 bases at J, with 12 bases in the middle. The CDR3 nucleotides are TGTGCCAGCAGCTTCGTTCAGGGATACTCTGGGGCCAACGTCCTGACTTTC. Its protein product is CASSFVQGYSGANVLTF.

This clonotype was recorded at least ten times. The V gene is TRBV29-1, the J gene TRBJ2-1; perhaps TRBD1 as D (5 bases). The CDR3 contains 13 residues. Germline V gene lookup returns CDR1 SQVTM and CDR2 ANQGSEA. V was pared by 4 bases and J by 4 bases, with 11 bases between. CDR3 in amino acids: CSVGQGSYNEQFF. CDR3 DNA: TGCAGCGTTGGGCAGGGATCTTACAATGAGCAGTTCTTC.

The chain joins TRBV5-1 to TRBJ1-3; weak D call: TRBD1 (6 bases). The ends were cut back, 4 bases at V and 0 bases at J, with 14 bases in the middle. CDR3 size: 16 residues. CDR1 and CDR2 from the germline V gene are SGHRS and YFSETQ. This CDR3 reads CASSPDSQSSGNTIYF. In nucleotides, the CDR3 is TGCGCCAGCAGCCCGGACAGCCAGAGCTCTGGAAACACCATATATTTT.

V is TRBV2 and J is TRBJ1-5; D possibly corresponds to TRBD1 (5 bases). Between the trimmed V and J ends, which lost 7 bases and 8 bases, there was a span of 21 bases. CDR3 length: 15 amino acids. Germline values: CDR1 SNHLY, CDR2 FYNNEI. The CDR3 sequence: CASNLEPGRGKPQHF. CDR3 sequence (DNA): TGTGCCAGCAATCTAGAACCGGGACGCGGGAAGCCCCAGCATTTT.

This clonotype was counted between two and nine times. This chain joins TRBV28 and TRBJ1-2; D is possibly TRBD1 (6 bases). CDR3 length: 18 amino acids. V was trimmed by 3 bases and J by 4 bases, leaving 24 bases between them. Germline CDR1 MDHEN, CDR2 SYDVKM. The CDR3 DNA follows: TGTGCCAGCAGTTTCTCACCCCCACAGGGCTGGGGATTCTATGGCTACACCTTC. It is translated as CASSFSPPQGWGFYGYTF.

The chain combines TRBV7-6 with TRBJ2-5; possibly TRBD1 for D (5 bases). The CDR3 runs to 14 residues. V lost 5 bases and J lost 6, with 16 bases in between. Per the germline V gene, CDR1 is SGHVS and CDR2 is FNYEAQ. CDR3 sequence (DNA): TGTGCCAGCAGCCCCAGGGCCTGGGTCCAGACCCAGTACTTC. Protein sequence: CASSPRAWVQTQYF. The full variable domain, in which reference TRBV7-6 and TRBJ2-5 provide the parts outside the CDR3, is GAGVSQSPRYKVTKRGQDVALRCDPISGHVSLYWYRQALGQGPEFLTYFNYEAQQDKSGLPNDRFSAERPEGSISTLTIQRTEQRDSAMYRCASSPRAWVQTQYFGPGTRLLVL.

This clonotype was counted a single time. The chain joins TRBV12-3 or TRBV12-4 to TRBJ1-2; 7 nucleotides line up with TRBD1. This CDR3 region has 16 residues. With V trimmed by 9 bases and J by 4 bases, 17 bases remained unmatched. The CDR3 reads CASLGPPGTATYGYTF. CDR3 nucleotides: TGTGCCAGTTTGGGCCCTCCTGGGACAGCGACCTATGGCTACACCTTC.

The chain joins TRBV28 to TRBJ2-1, with TRBD1 matching over 7 bases. The CDR3 length is 14 residues. CDR1 is MDHEN and CDR2 is SYDVKM in the germline V gene. J lost 8 bases, V lost 5 bases, and 9 bases had no gene match. CDR3 amino acids: CASSLGQVRHEQFF. The CDR3 DNA follows: TGTGCCAGCAGTCTAGGACAGGTTAGACATGAGCAGTTCTTC.

This clonotype was observed a handful of times. The chain has TRBV14 and TRBJ1-2; D may be TRBD1 (5 bases). Germline CDR1 SGHDN, CDR2 FVKESK. CDR3 size: 16 residues. V was shortened by 4 bases and J by 4 bases, with 19 bases between the two germline ends. CDR3 nucleotide sequence: TGTGCCAGCAGCCCATCGATAGGGGAGAAGGGCTATGGCTACACCTTC. This encodes CASSPSIGEKGYGYTF. Variable domain in full (rest from reference TRBV14 and TRBJ1-2): EAGVTQFPSHSVIEKGQTVTLRCDPISGHDNLYWYRRVMGKEIKFLLHFVKESKQDESGMPNNRFLAERTGGTYSTLKVQPAELEDSGVYFCASSPSIGEKGYGYTFGSGTRLTVV.

This clonotype was seen more than once but under ten times. Here the CDR3 reads CASSFVTEAFF. CDR3 in DNA: TGTGCCAGCAGTTTCGTCACTGAAGCTTTCTTT. The V call is TRBV12-3 or TRBV12-4, the J call TRBJ1-1; D not resolved. The CDR3 loop spans 11 amino acids. Trimming removed 3 bases at V and 4 bases at J, with 3 bases between.

V and J are TRBV10-3 and TRBJ2-5, with D perhaps given as TRBD1 or TRBD2 (5 bases each). Germline loops: CDR1 ENHRY, CDR2 SYGVKD. V lost 7 bases, J lost 0 bases, and 15 bases lay in between. CDR3 length equals 15 residues. CDR3 loop: CAIKSGTRDQETQYF. DNA of the CDR3: TGTGCCATCAAGTCTGGGACGAGAGACCAAGAGACCCAGTACTTC.

This clonotype was found many times. V and J are TRBV7-3 and TRBJ2-1; 11 positions agree with TRBD2. Per the germline V gene, CDR1 is SGHTA and CDR2 is FQGTGA. V shed 2 bases, J shed 10 bases, and the junction held 7 bases outside the gene matches. The CDR3 consists of 15 residues. The CDR3 DNA reads as TGTGCCAGCAGCTTATTAGCGGGAGGGCCTCGGGAGCAGTTCTTC. Protein product: CASSLLAGGPREQFF.

The V and J genes are TRBV5-1 and TRBJ2-5; D is possibly TRBD1 (6 bases). V lost 0 bases and J 5 bases, leaving 14 bases between the germline ends. The CDR3 loop spans 15 amino acids. Germline CDR1 reads SGHRS; CDR2 reads YFSETQ. CDR3 in DNA: TGCGCCAGCAGCTTGGCAACAGGGAGTTTCGAGACCCAGTACTTC. It translates to CASSLATGSFETQYF.

There are a few counts of this clonotype. The gene calls are TRBV7-6 and TRBJ2-5; D uncertain. This CDR3 region has 15 residues. V was shortened by 3 bases and J by 0 bases, with 11 bases between the two germline ends. Germline assignment: CDR1 SGHVS and CDR2 FNYEAQ. The CDR3 sequence: CASSFSSSYQETQYF. The CDR3 DNA reads as TGTGCCAGCAGCTTCAGCTCCTCGTACCAAGAGACCCAGTACTTC. Supplemented by reference TRBV7-6 and TRBJ2-5, the full variable domain reads GAGVSQSPRYKVTKRGQDVALRCDPISGHVSLYWYRQALGQGPEFLTYFNYEAQQDKSGLPNDRFSAERPEGSISTLTIQRTEQRDSAMYRCASSFSSSYQETQYFGPGTRLLVL.

The chain links TRBV7-9 to TRBJ2-1; tentative D call: TRBD2 (6 bases). The germline gives CDR1 SEHNR, CDR2 FQNEAQ (reference sequence). Trimming took off 2 bases at V and 3 bases at J, with 20 bases between the two ends. The CDR3 extends over 18 amino acids. The DNA of the CDR3 is TGTGCCAGCAGCTTACTAACCCGGGCTAGCGCTATCTACAATGAGCAGTTCTTC. This codes for CASSLLTRASAIYNEQFF.

The V call is TRBV2, the J call TRBJ2-7, with TRBD2 identical over 8 bases. CDR3 size: 13 residues. The V segment lost 8 bases and the J segment 10 bases; nucleotides outside the gene matches: 13. Germline V gives CDR1 SNHLY, CDR2 FYNNEI. Written as DNA, the CDR3 is TGTGCCAGCTCGGGGGGGCTCCAAGAGTCCCAGTACTTC. Residues: CASSGGLQESQYF.

V gene TRBV20-1 combines with J gene TRBJ2-7; weak D call: TRBD1 (6 bases). V shed 6 bases and J shed 6 bases, with 30 bases lying between them. CDR3 length equals 17 residues. CDR1 and CDR2 from the germline V gene are DFQATT and SNEGSKA (reference sequence). The CDR3 nucleotides are TGCAGTGCCAAGGGTGCTCAACAGGGCGCGTGGTTGAGCGAGCAGTACTTC. This codes for CSAKGAQQGAWLSEQYF.

V gene TRBV11-2 combines with J gene TRBJ2-3; possible D gene TRBD1, 6 bases. V dropped 7 bases and J dropped 4 bases, with 18 bases sitting between them. The CDR3 consists of 15 residues. Per germline, CDR1 SGHAT and CDR2 FQNNGV. CDR3 nucleotide sequence: TGTGCCAGCACCCGTACAGGGAGTCCCCCAGATACGCAGTATTTT. It is translated as CASTRTGSPPDTQYF.